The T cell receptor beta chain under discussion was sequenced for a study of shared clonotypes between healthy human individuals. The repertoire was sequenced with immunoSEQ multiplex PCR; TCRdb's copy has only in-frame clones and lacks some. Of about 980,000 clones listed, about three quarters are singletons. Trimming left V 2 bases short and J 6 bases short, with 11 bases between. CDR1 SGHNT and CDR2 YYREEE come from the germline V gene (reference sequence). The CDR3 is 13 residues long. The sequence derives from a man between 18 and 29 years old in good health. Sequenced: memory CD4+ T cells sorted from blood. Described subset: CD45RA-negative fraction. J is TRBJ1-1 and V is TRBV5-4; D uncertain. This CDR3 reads CASSLEVGAEAFF. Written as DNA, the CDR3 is TGTGCCAGCAGCTTAGAAGTCGGGGCTGAAGCTTTCTTT.